These T cell receptor beta chains were read from a single sample in a study of CXCR3-negative and CXCR3-positive naive CD8 T cells. TCRdb processed the 5' RACE reads again and assigns one entry to each CDR3 protein, with no DNA. The sample holds about 120,000 distinct CDR3 sequences. The sample consisted of naive CXCR3+ CD8+ T cells from blood. These receptors all stem from a human donor in good health. Some clones in this sample may be carry-over from other donors' samples. Each CDR3 is given with its conserved first and last residue.

J: TRBJ2-1; V: TRBV27; CDR3: CASKVTGYNEQFF
J: TRBJ2-5; V: TRBV11-1; CDR3: CASSPGWVGLTQYF
J: TRBJ1-1; V: TRBV9; CDR3: CASSADNRGTEAFF
J: TRBJ1-1; V: TRBV6-5; CDR3: CASSPTVTGGETEAFF
J: TRBJ2-3; V: TRBV7-3; CDR3: CASSVGTSGGDTQYF
J: TRBJ2-1; V: TRBV19; CDR3: CASSPGGRAGLQNEQFF
J: TRBJ2-7; V: TRBV20-1; CDR3: CSARDWRLAGVASYEQYF
J: TRBJ2-5; V: TRBV9; CDR3: CASSGGQVGTQYF
J: TRBJ2-1; V: TRBV29-1; CDR3: CSVEDSSTGYNEQFF
J: TRBJ2-7; V: TRBV28; CDR3: CASSYRVSYEQYF
J: TRBJ2-7; V: TRBV7-9; CDR3: CASSSGGGSHYEQYF
J: TRBJ2-2; V: TRBV5-5; CDR3: CASSFGPAGELFF
J: TRBJ2-3; V: TRBV9; CDR3: CASSARGTRDTQYF
J: TRBJ2-3; V: TRBV20-1; CDR3: CSARDFSGGSTDTQYF
J: TRBJ2-1; V: TRBV18; CDR3: CASSPASHPNNEQFF
J: TRBJ1-2; V: TRBV4-3; CDR3: CASSPETGGNYGYTF
J: TRBJ2-4; V: TRBV5-6; CDR3: CASSFGQPGNIQYF
J: TRBJ2-7; V: TRBV7-3; CDR3: CASSSPRLVIYEQYF
J: TRBJ1-6; V: TRBV7-8; CDR3: CASLGQKYSPLHF
J: TRBJ2-4; V: TRBV15; CDR3: CATSRDRAGAAKNIQYF
J: TRBJ2-7; V: TRBV12-3/TRBV12-4; CDR3: CASSLALGQGCEQYF
J: TRBJ2-7; V: TRBV29-1; CDR3: CSVGDIYSYEQYF
J: TRBJ2-3; V: TRBV14; CDR3: CASSQGTSGSFGDTQYF
J: TRBJ2-2; V: TRBV6-4; CDR3: CASSVAATAGELFF
J: TRBJ2-7; V: TRBV27; CDR3: CASIYAGYEQYF
J: TRBJ2-7; V: TRBV6-4; CDR3: CASSVPGTGFHEQYF
J: TRBJ2-3; V: TRBV28; CDR3: CASSFRVTDTQYF
J: TRBJ2-7; V: TRBV12-3/TRBV12-4; CDR3: CASSPYRTGYEQYF
J: TRBJ2-3; V: TRBV3-1; CDR3: CASSQARSPVGADTQYF
J: TRBJ2-1; V: TRBV13; CDR3: CASSVTDTYNEQFF
J: TRBJ2-5; V: TRBV21-1; CDR3: CASSKLLRPQETQYF
J: TRBJ2-3; V: TRBV7-2; CDR3: CASSYRDRYTDTQYF
J: TRBJ2-2; V: TRBV27; CDR3: CASSSRGTGELFF
J: TRBJ1-2; V: TRBV12-3/TRBV12-4; CDR3: CANKGGNGYTF
J: TRBJ2-2; V: TRBV25-1; CDR3: CASSDWGVTGELFF
J: TRBJ1-4; V: TRBV25-1; CDR3: CASSEGGATTNEKLFF
J: TRBJ2-1; V: TRBV21-1; CDR3: CASSKVGTSGGDEQFF
J: TRBJ1-2; V: TRBV12-3/TRBV12-4; CDR3: CASSLALELDGYTF
J: TRBJ2-7; V: TRBV7-6; CDR3: CASSSGDRGEYEQYF
J: TRBJ2-7; V: TRBV6-2/TRBV6-3; CDR3: CANAMGRGPEGSYEQYF
J: TRBJ1-4; V: TRBV2; CDR3: CASRTPGGRGEKLFF
J: TRBJ2-1; V: TRBV12-3/TRBV12-4; CDR3: CASSPGLAAQFF
J: TRBJ1-2; V: TRBV21-1; CDR3: CASRTVNYGYTF
J: TRBJ2-7; V: TRBV20-1; CDR3: CSARASGIFSYEQYF
J: TRBJ2-7; V: TRBV10-3; CDR3: CAISDGQGIEQYF
J: TRBJ2-5; V: TRBV5-4; CDR3: CASSGLAEETQYF
J: TRBJ2-3; V: TRBV9; CDR3: CASSDDTDTQYF
J: TRBJ2-2; V: TRBV21-1; CDR3: CASSKSGKSNTGELFF